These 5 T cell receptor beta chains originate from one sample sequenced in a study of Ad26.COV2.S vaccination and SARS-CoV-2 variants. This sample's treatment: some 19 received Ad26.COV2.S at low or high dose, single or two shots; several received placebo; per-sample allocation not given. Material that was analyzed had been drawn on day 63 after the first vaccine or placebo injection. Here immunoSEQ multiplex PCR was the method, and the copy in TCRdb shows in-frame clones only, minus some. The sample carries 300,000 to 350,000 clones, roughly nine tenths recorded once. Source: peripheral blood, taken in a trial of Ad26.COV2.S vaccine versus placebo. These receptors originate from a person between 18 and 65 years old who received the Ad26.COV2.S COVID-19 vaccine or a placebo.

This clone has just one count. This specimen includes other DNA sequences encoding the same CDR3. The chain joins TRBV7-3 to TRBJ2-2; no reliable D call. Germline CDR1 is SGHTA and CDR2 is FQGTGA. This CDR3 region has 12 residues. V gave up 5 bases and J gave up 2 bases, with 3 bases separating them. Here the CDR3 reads CASSPNTGELFF. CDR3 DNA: TGTGCCAGCAGCCCCAACACCGGGGAGCTGTTTTTT.

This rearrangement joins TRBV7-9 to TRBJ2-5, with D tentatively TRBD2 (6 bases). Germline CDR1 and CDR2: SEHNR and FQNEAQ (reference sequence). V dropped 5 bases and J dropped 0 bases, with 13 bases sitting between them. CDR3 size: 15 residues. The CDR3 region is CASSQGGRYQETQYF. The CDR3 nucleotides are TGTGCCAGCAGCCAAGGTGGGAGGTACCAAGAGACCCAGTACTTC.

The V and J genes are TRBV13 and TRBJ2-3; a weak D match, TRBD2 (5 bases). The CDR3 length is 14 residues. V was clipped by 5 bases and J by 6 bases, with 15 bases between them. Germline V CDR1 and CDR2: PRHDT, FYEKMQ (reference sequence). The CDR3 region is CASSHELVRDTQYF. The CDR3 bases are TGTGCCAGCAGCCACGAACTAGTACGGGATACGCAGTATTTT.

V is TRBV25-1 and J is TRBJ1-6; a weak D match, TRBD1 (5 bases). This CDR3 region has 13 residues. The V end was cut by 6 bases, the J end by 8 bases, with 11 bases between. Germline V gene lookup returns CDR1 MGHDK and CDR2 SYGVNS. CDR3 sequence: CASRPQGHSPLHF. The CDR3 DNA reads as TGTGCCAGCAGACCCCAGGGCCATTCACCCCTCCACTTT.

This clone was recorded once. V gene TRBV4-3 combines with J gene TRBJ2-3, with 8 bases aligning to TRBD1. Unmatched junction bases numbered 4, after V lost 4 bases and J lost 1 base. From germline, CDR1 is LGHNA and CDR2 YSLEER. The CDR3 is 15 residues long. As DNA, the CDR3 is TGCGCCAGCAGCCCTACGGGACAGGGCACAGATACGCAGTATTTT. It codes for CASSPTGQGTDTQYF.